This TCR beta chain was identified during a study of blood T cell repertoires in COVID-19. Sequencing used immunoSEQ multiplex PCR; TCRdb keeps in-frame clones, though not all of them. The data show about 200,000 clones, around 83% seen once. Losses at the gene ends were 0 bases for V and 5 bases for J; bases not matched to a gene: 6. The CDR3 is 15 residues long. CDR1 and CDR2 (germline): LGHNA, YSLEER. This sequence was found in a woman older than 75 with COVID-19, enrolled during active disease. V usage is TRBV4-3 and J usage is TRBJ1-2, with TRBD1 matching 7 bases. Sequenced input: peripheral blood. The CDR3 DNA is TGCGCCAGCAGCCAAGAGCCGGACAGGCCGTATGGCTACACCTTC. Translation: CASSQEPDRPYGYTF.